These 5 T cell receptor beta chains share one sample of origin, sequenced in a study of T cells after somatic rescue of genetic block. Assay used: immunoSEQ multiplex PCR; TCRdb lists only in-frame clones, some missing. The sample includes roughly 120,000 clones, 80% to 95% of them seen just once. The source material was peripheral blood mononuclear cells (PBMCs). The receptors stem from a woman between 18 and 30 years old.

The chain uses TRBV11-2 and TRBJ2-7; 8 bases agree with TRBD2. V lost 5 bases to trimming and J lost 5 bases; unmatched junction nucleotides: 11. This CDR3 comprises 15 residues. Germline V gives CDR1 SGHAT, CDR2 FQNNGV. For the CDR3, the DNA is TGTGCCAGCAGCACCCGGTGGGAGCGGGGGAACGAGCAGTACTTC. Protein sequence: CASSTRWERGNEQYF.

V is TRBV5-1 and J is TRBJ2-1; a weak D match, TRBD1 (6 bases). The CDR3 covers 14 residues. CDR1 SGHRS and CDR2 YFSETQ come from the germline V gene. With 4 bases removed from V and 6 bases from J, the gap between germline ends came to 14 bases. CDR3 coding DNA: TGCGCCAGCAGCACGTCAGGGGCTGGCAATGAGCAGTTCTTC. As protein: CASSTSGAGNEQFF.

The chain couples TRBV18 to TRBJ2-7; 10 bases agree with TRBD2. CDR1 is KGHSH, CDR2 LQKENI, per germline. The CDR3 length is 15 residues. V was clipped by 3 bases and J by 3 bases; unmatched bases: 5. This chain's CDR3 is CASSPGLAELYEQYF. In DNA form, the CDR3 reads TGTGCCAGCTCACCCGGACTAGCGGAACTCTACGAGCAGTACTTC.

This clone was seen once. The CDR3 protein is CASSFPGGRNEQFF. CDR3 nucleotides: TGTGCCAGCAGCTTTCCCGGGGGAAGAAATGAGCAGTTCTTC. This chain links TRBV5-4 with TRBJ2-1, with D possibly being TRBD2 (6 bases). The CDR3 is 14 residues long. Looked up from germline, CDR1 is SGHNT and CDR2 is YYREEE (reference sequence). V was shortened by 2 bases and J by 7 bases, with 13 bases between the two germline ends.

This chain links TRBV7-9 with TRBJ2-2, with D perhaps being TRBD1 or TRBD2 (5 bases each). V was pared by 6 bases and J by 4 bases, with 15 bases between. CDR1 and CDR2 (germline): SEHNR, FQNEAQ (reference sequence). The CDR3 covers 15 residues. Written as DNA, the CDR3 is TGTGCCAGCAGTCAACCGGGGCAGGGCACCGGGGAGCTGTTTTTT. The encoded protein is CASSQPGQGTGELFF.